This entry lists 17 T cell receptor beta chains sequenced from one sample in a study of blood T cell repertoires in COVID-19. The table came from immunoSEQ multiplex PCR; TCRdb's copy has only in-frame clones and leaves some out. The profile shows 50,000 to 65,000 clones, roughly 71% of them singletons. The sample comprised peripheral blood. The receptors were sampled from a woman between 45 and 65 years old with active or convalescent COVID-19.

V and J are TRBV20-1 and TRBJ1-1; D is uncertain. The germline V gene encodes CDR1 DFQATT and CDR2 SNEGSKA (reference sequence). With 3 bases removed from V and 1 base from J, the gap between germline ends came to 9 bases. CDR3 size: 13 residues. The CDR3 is CSASIVRNTEAFF. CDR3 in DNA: TGCAGTGCTAGTATTGTGCGGAACACTGAAGCTTTCTTT.

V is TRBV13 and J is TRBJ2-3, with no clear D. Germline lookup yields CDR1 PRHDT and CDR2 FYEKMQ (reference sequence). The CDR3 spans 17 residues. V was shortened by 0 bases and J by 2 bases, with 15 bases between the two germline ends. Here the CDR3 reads CASSLGRWSAATDTQYF. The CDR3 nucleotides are TGTGCCAGCAGCTTAGGCCGATGGTCGGCGGCCACAGATACGCAGTATTTT.

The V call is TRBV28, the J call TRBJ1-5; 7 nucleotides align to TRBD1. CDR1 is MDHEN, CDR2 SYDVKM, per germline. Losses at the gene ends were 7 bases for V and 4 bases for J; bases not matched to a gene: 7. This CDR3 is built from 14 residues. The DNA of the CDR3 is TGTGCCAGCACTCTAACAGGGGAAAATCAGCCCCAGCATTTT. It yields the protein CASTLTGENQPQHF.

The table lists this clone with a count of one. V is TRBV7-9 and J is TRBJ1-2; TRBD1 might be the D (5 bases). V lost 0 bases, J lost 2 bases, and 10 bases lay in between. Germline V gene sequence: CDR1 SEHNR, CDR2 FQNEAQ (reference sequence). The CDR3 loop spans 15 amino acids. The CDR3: CASSLAGQRNYGYTF. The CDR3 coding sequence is TGTGCCAGCAGCTTAGCGGGGCAGAGGAACTATGGCTACACCTTC.

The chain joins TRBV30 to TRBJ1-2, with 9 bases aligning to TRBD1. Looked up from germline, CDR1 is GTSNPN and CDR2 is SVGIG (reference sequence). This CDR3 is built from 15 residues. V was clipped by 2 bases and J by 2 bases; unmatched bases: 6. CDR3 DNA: TGTGCCTGGAGTCGTCCCGGGACAGGGAACTATGGCTACACCTTC. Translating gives CAWSRPGTGNYGYTF.

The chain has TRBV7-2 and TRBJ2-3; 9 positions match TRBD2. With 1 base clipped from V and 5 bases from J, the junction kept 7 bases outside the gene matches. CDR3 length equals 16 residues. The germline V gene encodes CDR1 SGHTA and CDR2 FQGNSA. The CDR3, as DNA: TGTGCCAGCAGCTTAGTCCCCGCGGGAGGGGGAGATACGCAGTATTTT. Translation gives CASSLVPAGGGDTQYF.

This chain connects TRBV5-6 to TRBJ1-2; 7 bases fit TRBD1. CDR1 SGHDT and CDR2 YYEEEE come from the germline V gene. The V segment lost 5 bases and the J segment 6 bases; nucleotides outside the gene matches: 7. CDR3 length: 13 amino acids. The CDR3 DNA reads TGTGCCAGCAGTCTGGACAGGTGGGATGGCTACACCTTC. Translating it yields CASSLDRWDGYTF.

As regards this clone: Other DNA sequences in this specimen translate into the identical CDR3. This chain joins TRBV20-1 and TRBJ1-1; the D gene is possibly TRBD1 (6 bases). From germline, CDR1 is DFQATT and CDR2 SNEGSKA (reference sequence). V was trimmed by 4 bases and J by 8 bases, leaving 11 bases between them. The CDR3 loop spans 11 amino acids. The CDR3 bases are TGCAGTGCTACAGGGGTTGGGGAAGCTTTCTTT. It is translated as CSATGVGEAFF.

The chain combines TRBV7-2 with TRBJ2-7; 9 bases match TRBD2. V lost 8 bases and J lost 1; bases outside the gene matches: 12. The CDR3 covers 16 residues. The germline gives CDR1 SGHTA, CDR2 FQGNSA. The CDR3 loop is CASGASGATSSYEQYF. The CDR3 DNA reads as TGTGCCAGCGGGGCTAGCGGGGCGACCAGTTCCTACGAGCAGTACTTC.

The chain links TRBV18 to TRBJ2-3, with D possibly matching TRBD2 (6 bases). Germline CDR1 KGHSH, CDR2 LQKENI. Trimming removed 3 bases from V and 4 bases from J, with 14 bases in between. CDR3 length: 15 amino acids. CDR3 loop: CASSPELASPDTQYF. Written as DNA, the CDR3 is TGTGCCAGCTCACCGGAGCTAGCGTCGCCAGATACGCAGTATTTT.

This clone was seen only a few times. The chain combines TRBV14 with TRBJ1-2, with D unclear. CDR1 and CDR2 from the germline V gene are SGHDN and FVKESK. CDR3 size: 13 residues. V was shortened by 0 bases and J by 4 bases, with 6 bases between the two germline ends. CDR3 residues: CASSQETGYGYTF. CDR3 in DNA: TGTGCCAGCAGCCAAGAAACGGGCTATGGCTACACCTTC.

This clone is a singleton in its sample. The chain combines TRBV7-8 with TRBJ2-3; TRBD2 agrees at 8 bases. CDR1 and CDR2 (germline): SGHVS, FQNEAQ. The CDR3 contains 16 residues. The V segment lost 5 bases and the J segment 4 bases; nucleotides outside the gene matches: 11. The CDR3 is CASSARPAGESDTQYF. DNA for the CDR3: TGTGCCAGCAGCGCACGTCCAGCGGGAGAATCAGATACGCAGTATTTT.

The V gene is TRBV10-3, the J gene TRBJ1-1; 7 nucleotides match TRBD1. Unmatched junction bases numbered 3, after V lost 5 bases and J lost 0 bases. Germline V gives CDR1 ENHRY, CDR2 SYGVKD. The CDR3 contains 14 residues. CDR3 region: CAISPGTVNTEAFF. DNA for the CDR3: TGTGCCATCAGTCCTGGGACAGTGAACACTGAAGCTTTCTTT.

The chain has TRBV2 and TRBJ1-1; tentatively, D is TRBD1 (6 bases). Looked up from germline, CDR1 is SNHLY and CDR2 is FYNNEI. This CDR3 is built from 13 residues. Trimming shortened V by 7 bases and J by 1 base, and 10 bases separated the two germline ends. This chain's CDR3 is CASIRTANTEAFF. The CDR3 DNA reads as TGTGCCAGCATCAGGACAGCGAACACTGAAGCTTTCTTT.

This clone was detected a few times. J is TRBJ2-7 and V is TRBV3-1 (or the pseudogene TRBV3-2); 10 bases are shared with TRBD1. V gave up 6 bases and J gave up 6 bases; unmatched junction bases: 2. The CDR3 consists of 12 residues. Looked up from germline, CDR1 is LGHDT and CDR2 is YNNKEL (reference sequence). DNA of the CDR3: TGTGCCAGCAGGGGACAGGGGAGCGAGCAGTACTTC. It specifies CASRGQGSEQYF.

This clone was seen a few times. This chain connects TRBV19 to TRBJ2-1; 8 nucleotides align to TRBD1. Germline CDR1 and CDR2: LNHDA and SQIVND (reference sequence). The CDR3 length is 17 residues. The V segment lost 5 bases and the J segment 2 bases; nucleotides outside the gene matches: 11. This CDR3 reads CASSPGLGDRPYNEQFF. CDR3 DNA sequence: TGTGCCAGTAGTCCTGGGCTCGGGGACAGGCCCTACAATGAGCAGTTCTTC.

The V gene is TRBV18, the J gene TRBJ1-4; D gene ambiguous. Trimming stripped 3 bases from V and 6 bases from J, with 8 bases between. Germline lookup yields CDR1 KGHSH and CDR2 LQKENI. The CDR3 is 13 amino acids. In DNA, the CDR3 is TGTGCCAGCTCACCCGAGGCCGATGAAAAACTGTTTTTT. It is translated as CASSPEADEKLFF.